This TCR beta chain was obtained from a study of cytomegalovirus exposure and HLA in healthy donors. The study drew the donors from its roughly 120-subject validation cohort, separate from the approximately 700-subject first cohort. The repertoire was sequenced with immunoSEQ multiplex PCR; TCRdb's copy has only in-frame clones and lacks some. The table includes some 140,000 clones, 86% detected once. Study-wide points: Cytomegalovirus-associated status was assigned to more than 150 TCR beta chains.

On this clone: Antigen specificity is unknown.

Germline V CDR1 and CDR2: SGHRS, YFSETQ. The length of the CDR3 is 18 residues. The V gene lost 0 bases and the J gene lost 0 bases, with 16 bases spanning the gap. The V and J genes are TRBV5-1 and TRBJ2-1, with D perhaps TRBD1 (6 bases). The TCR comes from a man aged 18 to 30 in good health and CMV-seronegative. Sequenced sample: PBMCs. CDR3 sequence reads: CASSLDRVSGFSYNEQFF. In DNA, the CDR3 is TGCGCCAGCAGCTTGGACAGGGTGTCGGGATTCTCCTACAATGAGCAGTTCTTC.